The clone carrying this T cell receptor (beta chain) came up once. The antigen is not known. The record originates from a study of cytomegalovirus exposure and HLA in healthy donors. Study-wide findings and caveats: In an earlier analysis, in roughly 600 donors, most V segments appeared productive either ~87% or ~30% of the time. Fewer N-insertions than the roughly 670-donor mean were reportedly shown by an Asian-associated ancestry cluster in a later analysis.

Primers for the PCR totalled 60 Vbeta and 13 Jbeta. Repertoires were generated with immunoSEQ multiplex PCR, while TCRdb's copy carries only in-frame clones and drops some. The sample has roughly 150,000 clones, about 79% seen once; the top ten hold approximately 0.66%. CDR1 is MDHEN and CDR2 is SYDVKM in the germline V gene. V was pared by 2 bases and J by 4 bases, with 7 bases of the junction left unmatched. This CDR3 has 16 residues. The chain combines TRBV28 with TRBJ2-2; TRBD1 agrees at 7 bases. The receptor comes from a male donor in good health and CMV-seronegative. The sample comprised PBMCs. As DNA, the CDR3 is TGTGCCAGCAGTTTAGAAGGGGGCGCGGGCACCGGGGAGCTGTTTTTT. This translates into CASSLEGGAGTGELFF.